Below are 2 T cell receptor beta chains sequenced from a single sample in a study of T cell repertoires in cytomegalovirus infection. In TCRdb, the reads were re-called with MiXCR into one record per CDR3 protein. The sample includes about 300,000 distinct CDR3 sequences, 20% to 30% seen only once; the top ten take approximately 15%. Sequencing was done on a sample of PBMCs. All receptors come from a human donor in good health (CMV status not recorded). Some clones in this sample may be carry-over from other donors' samples.

This clonotype was picked up many times. J is TRBJ1-3 and V is TRBV7-6; no definite D call. V dropped 9 bases and J dropped 0 bases, with 9 bases sitting between them. CDR3 length: 13 amino acids. The germline gives CDR1 SGHVS, CDR2 FNYEAQ. CDR3 DNA: TGTGCCAGTGGGAGCACCTCTGGAAACACCATATATTTT. Amino acid sequence: CASGSTSGNTIYF.

The chain recombines TRBV6-5 with TRBJ1-3; TRBD1 agrees at 8 bases. The germline V gene encodes CDR1 MNHEY and CDR2 SVGAGI. The V and J ends lost 8 bases and 2 bases, in that order; junction bases with no gene match: 8. The CDR3 has 15 amino acids. The CDR3: CASGQGARTGNTIYF. The CDR3 region has the DNA TGTGCCAGCGGGCAGGGGGCGCGGACTGGAAACACCATATATTTT.